These 32 T cell receptor beta chains share one sample of origin, sequenced in a study of cytomegalovirus exposure and HLA in healthy donors. PCR amplification relied on 60 Vbeta primers (plus 13 Jbeta primers). The method was immunoSEQ multiplex PCR; TCRdb's version includes in-frame clones alone and lacks a portion of them. Found here are about 110,000 clones, 80% of them singletons; the top ten hold 2.5% to 3%. Sequenced material: PBMCs. These receptors were collected from a woman in her sixties or seventies in good health and CMV-seropositive.

The chain carries TRBV11-2 and TRBJ2-1, with TRBD2 matching over 9 bases. Germline V gives CDR1 SGHAT, CDR2 FQNNGV. The CDR3 loop spans 14 amino acids. After removal of 7 bases from V and 9 bases from J, the junction contained 10 bases not matched to a gene. The CDR3 protein is CASTLLAGDREQFF. The CDR3 DNA is TGTGCCAGCACCCTTTTAGCGGGAGATCGTGAGCAGTTCTTC. Based on the CDR3 plus reference TRBV11-2 and TRBJ2-1, the full variable domain is EAGVAQSPRYKIIEKRQSVAFWCNPISGHATLYWYQQILGQGPKLLIQFQNNGVVDDSQLPKDRFSAERLKGVDSTLKIQPAKLEDSAVYLCASTLLAGDREQFFGPGTRLTVL.

This sequence joins TRBV5-1 and TRBJ2-3, with TRBD2 identical over 12 bases. The CDR3 contains 15 residues. Unmatched junction bases numbered 3, after V lost 7 bases and J lost 0 bases. From germline, CDR1 is SGHRS and CDR2 YFSETQ. As DNA, the CDR3 is TGCGCCAGCGCCCTAGCGGGAGGGAGCACAGATACGCAGTATTTT. It is translated as CASALAGGSTDTQYF.

V is TRBV7-9 and J is TRBJ1-1; D may be TRBD1 (5 bases). Looked up from germline, CDR1 is SEHNR and CDR2 is FQNEAQ (reference sequence). CDR3 length equals 15 residues. The germline V and J ends were trimmed by 1 base and 7 bases, with 16 bases remaining between them. The CDR3 reads CASSLGAGLLVEAFF. The CDR3 nucleotides read TGTGCCAGCAGCTTAGGAGCAGGGTTGCTTGTTGAAGCTTTCTTT.

V usage is TRBV28 and J usage is TRBJ2-5; perhaps TRBD2 as D (6 bases). V was pared by 7 bases and J by 4 bases, with 19 bases between. This CDR3 is 15 amino acids long. From germline, CDR1 is MDHEN and CDR2 SYDVKM. The CDR3 nucleotides read TGTGCCAGCAAACTCCTCGGGACTCAAAGAGAGACCCAGTACTTC. Translating it yields CASKLLGTQRETQYF. Full variable domain (missing parts from reference TRBV28 and TRBJ2-5): DVKVTQSSRYLVKRTGEKVFLECVQDMDHENMFWYRQDPGLGLRLIYFSYDVKMKEKGDIPEGYSVSREKKERFSLILESASTNQTSMYLCASKLLGTQRETQYFGPGTRLLVL.

V and J are TRBV6-6 and TRBJ2-2, with 14 bases fitting TRBD2. The V gene end was trimmed by 6 bases and the J gene end by 7 bases; junction bases not matched to a gene: 4. The CDR3 spans 15 residues. The germline V gene encodes CDR1 MNHNY and CDR2 SVGAGI (reference sequence). The CDR3 spells CASSGTSGSIGELFF. CDR3 sequence (DNA): TGTGCCAGCAGCGGGACTAGCGGGAGTATCGGGGAGCTGTTTTTT.

The CDR3 DNA follows: TGCGCCAGCAGCTTGGCGAAGACTAGCGGGAGCACAGATACGCAGTATTTT. It encodes CASSLAKTSGSTDTQYF. V usage is TRBV5-1 and J usage is TRBJ2-3; 10 bases match TRBD2. This CDR3 has 17 residues. Looked up from germline, CDR1 is SGHRS and CDR2 is YFSETQ. V shed 0 bases, J shed 0 bases, and the junction held 4 bases outside the gene matches.

The chain combines TRBV19 with TRBJ2-7; 7 bases map to TRBD2. The germline V gene encodes CDR1 LNHDA and CDR2 SQIVND (reference sequence). The CDR3 is 14 amino acids. With V trimmed by 7 bases and J by 2 bases, 8 bases remained unmatched. Here the CDR3 reads CASNWRERPYEQYF. The DNA for the CDR3 is TGTGCCAGTAACTGGCGGGAGAGACCCTACGAGCAGTACTTC.

This clone was detected only a few times. The V and J genes are TRBV4-1 and TRBJ1-1; D unclear. The CDR3 has 14 amino acids. Deletions cut 0 bases from V and 7 bases from J, with 12 bases between. Germline-derived CDR1 and CDR2 are MGHRA and YSYEKL. CDR3 nucleotides: TGCGCCAGCAGCCAAGAGATAGGCCGCGGTGAAGCTTTCTTT. This sequence encodes CASSQEIGRGEAFF.

The chain links TRBV6-1 to TRBJ2-7; D not certain. Germline CDR1 MNHNS, CDR2 SASEGT. V lost 3 bases to trimming and J lost 3 bases, with 9 bases between them. CDR3 length: 13 residues. The CDR3 DNA is TGTGCCAGCAGTGATTACACAAACTACGAGCAGTACTTC. This encodes CASSDYTNYEQYF.

This sequence joins TRBV6-1 and TRBJ1-6; TRBD1 agrees at 7 bases. With 1 base clipped from V and 0 bases from J, the junction kept 3 bases outside the gene matches. The germline gives CDR1 MNHNS, CDR2 SASEGT. The CDR3 extends over 17 amino acids. In nucleotides, the CDR3 is TGTGCCAGCAGTGAAGATAGGGGGCGCTCCTATAATTCACCCCTCCACTTT. It yields the protein CASSEDRGRSYNSPLHF.

The chain is built from TRBV2 and TRBJ2-5; the D is unclear. Trimming left V 8 bases short and J 4 bases short, with 14 bases between. Looked up from germline, CDR1 is SNHLY and CDR2 is FYNNEI. The CDR3 contains 13 residues. The CDR3 loop reads CASVSQFGETQYF. Here the CDR3 DNA reads TGTGCCAGCGTAAGTCAGTTTGGAGAGACCCAGTACTTC. Filled out from reference TRBV2 and TRBJ2-5, the complete variable domain reads EPEVTQTPSHQVTQMGQEVILRCVPISNHLYFYWYRQILGQKVEFLVSFYNNEISEKSEIFDDQFSVERPDGSNFTLKIRSTKLEDSAMYFCASVSQFGETQYFGPGTRLLVL.

The chain joins TRBV5-1 to TRBJ2-3, with a tentative D call TRBD2 (5 bases). The V end was cut by 7 bases, the J end by 2 bases, with 8 bases between. This CDR3 region has 12 residues. CDR1 is SGHRS and CDR2 is YFSETQ in the germline V gene. CDR3 loop: CASPGLTDTQYF. The DNA for the CDR3 is TGCGCCAGCCCCGGACTCACAGATACGCAGTATTTT.

The chain employs TRBV18 and TRBJ2-5, with D maybe TRBD1 (6 bases). The CDR3 sequence is 15 residues long. Trimming left V 1 base short and J 7 bases short, with 16 bases between. Germline V CDR1 and CDR2: KGHSH, LQKENI. The CDR3 loop is CASSPRQAPQGTQYF. Here the CDR3 DNA reads TGTGCCAGCTCACCACGACAGGCACCCCAGGGGACCCAGTACTTC. Together with reference TRBV18 and TRBJ2-5, the CDR3 gives the full variable domain: NAGVMQNPRHLVRRRGQEARLRCSPMKGHSHVYWYRQLPEEGLKFMVYLQKENIIDESGMPKERFSAEFPKEGPSILRIQQVVRGDSAAYFCASSPRQAPQGTQYFGPGTRLLVL.

The chain recombines TRBV7-9 with TRBJ2-7; D is unclear. This CDR3 has 15 residues. Germline V CDR1 and CDR2: SEHNR, FQNEAQ (reference sequence). V was trimmed by 2 bases and J by 6 bases, leaving 17 bases between them. CDR3 coding DNA: TGTGCCAGCAGCTTATATGGTCTACGTCAGCGCGAGCAGTACTTC. Protein product: CASSLYGLRQREQYF. Looking up the rest from reference TRBV7-9 and TRBJ2-7 gives the full variable domain: DTGVSQNPRHKITKRGQNVTFRCDPISEHNRLYWYRQTLGQGPEFLTYFQNEAQLEKSRLLSDRFSAERPKGSFSTLEIQRTEQGDSAMYLCASSLYGLRQREQYFGPGTRLTVT.

V usage is TRBV28 and J usage is TRBJ2-1, with TRBD1 as a possible D gene (6 bases). The V gene lost 6 bases and the J gene lost 3 bases, with 9 bases spanning the gap. Germline V gene data show CDR1 as MDHEN and CDR2 as SYDVKM. CDR3 length: 13 residues. The CDR3 DNA reads as TGTGCCAGCAGGACAGGAAACTACAATGAGCAGTTCTTC. Its protein is CASRTGNYNEQFF. Full variable domain (rest looked up from reference TRBV28 and TRBJ2-1): DVKVTQSSRYLVKRTGEKVFLECVQDMDHENMFWYRQDPGLGLRLIYFSYDVKMKEKGDIPEGYSVSREKKERFSLILESASTNQTSMYLCASRTGNYNEQFFGPGTRLTVL.

Only a few counts were recorded for this clone. The V call is TRBV5-4, the J call TRBJ2-2, with 8 nucleotides matching TRBD1. This CDR3 is built from 16 residues. J gave up 5 bases and V 0 bases, and 6 bases lay outside the gene matches. Per germline, CDR1 SGHNT and CDR2 YYREEE (reference sequence). In DNA, the CDR3 is TGTGCCAGCAGCTTGGCACCAGGGGGCGAAACCGGGGAGCTGTTTTTT. Its translation: CASSLAPGGETGELFF.

This chain joins TRBV7-2 and TRBJ2-3; D remains ambiguous. Germline V gene sequence: CDR1 SGHTA, CDR2 FQGNSA. The CDR3 is made up of 14 amino acids. V was pared by 5 bases and J by 2 bases, with 11 bases between. This CDR3 reads CASSADLYTDTQYF. DNA of the CDR3: TGTGCCAGCAGCGCCGACTTGTACACAGATACGCAGTATTTT. Based on the CDR3 plus reference TRBV7-2 and TRBJ2-3, the full variable domain is GAGVSQSPSNKVTEKGKDVELRCDPISGHTALYWYRQSLGQGLEFLIYFQGNSAPDKSGLPSDRFSAERTGGSVSTLTIQRTQQEDSAVYLCASSADLYTDTQYFGPGTRLTVL.

J is TRBJ2-3 and V is TRBV4-1; possibly TRBD1 for D (5 bases). This CDR3 has 17 amino acids. Germline CDR1 reads MGHRA; CDR2 reads YSYEKL. V lost 5 bases, J lost 3 bases, and 21 bases lay in between. The CDR3 sequence: CASSSLSGRAFTDTQYF. The CDR3 coding sequence is TGCGCCAGCAGCTCTTTGTCCGGCAGGGCGTTTACAGATACGCAGTATTTT.

The chain combines TRBV10-3 with TRBJ2-5, with D tentatively TRBD1 (6 bases). There are 13 residues in the CDR3. Trimming shortened V by 7 bases and J by 1 base, and 10 bases separated the two germline ends. Germline V lookup: CDR1 ENHRY, CDR2 SYGVKD. This CDR3 reads CAIKQGPQETQYF. The CDR3 DNA reads TGTGCCATCAAACAGGGTCCCCAAGAGACCCAGTACTTC.

This clone showed up just a few times. The chain employs TRBV14 and TRBJ2-2; D is unclear. Germline V lookup: CDR1 SGHDN, CDR2 FVKESK. The V gene lost 4 bases and the J gene lost 8 bases, with 8 bases spanning the gap. The CDR3 is 12 residues long. The CDR3, as DNA: TGTGCCAGCAGCCTCTATCGGGGGGAGCTGTTTTTT. Protein product: CASSLYRGELFF.

The chain has TRBV9 and TRBJ1-3; D unclear. V lost 4 bases, J lost 0 bases, and 11 bases lay in between. Per the germline V gene, CDR1 is SGDLS and CDR2 is YYNGEE. The CDR3 is made up of 15 amino acids. The CDR3 spells CASSTIGSSGNTIYF. For the CDR3, the DNA is TGTGCCAGCAGCACAATCGGGAGCTCTGGAAACACCATATATTTT.

This rearrangement joins TRBV12-5 to TRBJ2-2, with 9 bases identical to TRBD2. V gave up 0 bases and J gave up 6 bases; unmatched junction bases: 8. The CDR3 contains 17 residues. Germline assignment: CDR1 LGHNT and CDR2 FRNRAP. CDR3 coding DNA: TGTGCTAGTGGTTTGGTACCTAGCGGGAAGAGTGCCGGGGAGCTGTTTTTT. Residues: CASGLVPSGKSAGELFF.

The chain has TRBV6-5 and TRBJ2-5; 9 nucleotides align to TRBD2. Trimming cost V 4 bases and J 5 bases; bases outside gene matches: 8. Germline V gene data show CDR1 as MNHEY and CDR2 as SVGAGI. The CDR3 has 15 amino acids. CDR3 nucleotides: TGTGCCAGCAGTTCCCCGTGGCGGGGGGGGGAGACCCAGTACTTC. This codes for CASSSPWRGGETQYF.

V gene TRBV25-1 combines with J gene TRBJ1-1; D is uncertain. Germline-derived CDR1 and CDR2 are MGHDK and SYGVNS. The CDR3 spans 11 residues. The V end lost 3 bases, the J end lost 10 bases, and 9 bases lay between the germline ends. This CDR3 reads CASSDPPIAFF. The DNA of the CDR3 is TGTGCCAGCAGTGACCCCCCCATAGCTTTCTTT.

The genes are TRBV30 and TRBJ2-7; 8 bases agree with TRBD1. V was pared by 5 bases and J by 4 bases, with 4 bases of the junction left unmatched. Germline CDR1 and CDR2: GTSNPN and SVGIG (reference sequence). The CDR3 covers 12 residues. Written as DNA, the CDR3 is TGTGCCTGGTCCGGGACAGGATACGAGCAGTACTTC. Its protein is CAWSGTGYEQYF.

The chain uses TRBV7-9 and TRBJ1-1; weak D call: TRBD1 (5 bases). V was trimmed by 5 bases and J by 2 bases, leaving 15 bases between them. Per the germline V gene, CDR1 is SEHNR and CDR2 is FQNEAQ (reference sequence). The CDR3 is made up of 15 amino acids. The CDR3 spells CASSPTRVGNTEAFF. In DNA, the CDR3 is TGTGCCAGCAGCCCAACCAGGGTAGGAAACACTGAAGCTTTCTTT.

The chain links TRBV5-1 to TRBJ2-4; 7 nucleotides match TRBD2. CDR3 length equals 14 residues. J was trimmed by 5 bases and V by 4 bases; bases with no gene match: 6. Germline CDR1 and CDR2: SGHRS and YFSETQ. CDR3 in DNA: TGCGCCAGCAGCCGCGGGACTACCGAAAACATTCAGTACTTC. Its protein is CASSRGTTENIQYF.

The genes are TRBV28 and TRBJ2-1; 10 nucleotides agree with TRBD2. The CDR3 is made up of 13 amino acids. Germline V lookup: CDR1 MDHEN, CDR2 SYDVKM. V dropped 8 bases and J dropped 7; count of bases not matched to a gene: 5. The CDR3 bases are TGTGCCAGCTTAGCGGGAGGTAGAAATGAGCAGTTCTTC. This translates into CASLAGGRNEQFF.

V is TRBV5-5 and J is TRBJ2-2; 7 bases fit TRBD1. V lost 0 bases to trimming and J lost 0 bases; unmatched junction nucleotides: 2. Germline values: CDR1 SGHKS, CDR2 YYEKEE (reference sequence). CDR3 length equals 16 residues. CDR3 DNA: TGTGCCAGCAGCTTGGGGCAGGGGGCGAACACCGGGGAGCTGTTTTTT. Its translation: CASSLGQGANTGELFF. Combining the CDR3 with reference TRBV5-5 and TRBJ2-2 gives the whole variable domain DAGVTQSPTHLIKTRGQQVTLRCSPISGHKSVSWYQQVLGQGPQFIFQYYEKEERGRGNFPDRFSARQFPNYSSELNVNALLLGDSALYLCASSLGQGANTGELFFGEGSRLTVL.

The sample holds one count of this clone. V is TRBV28 and J is TRBJ1-2; D might be TRBD1 (6 bases). There are 13 residues in the CDR3. Germline CDR1 MDHEN, CDR2 SYDVKM. The germline V and J ends were trimmed by 6 bases and 7 bases, with 15 bases remaining between them. CDR3 loop: CASSPGQRFGYTF. The CDR3 DNA reads TGTGCCAGCAGCCCCGGACAGAGGTTTGGCTACACCTTC.

This rearrangement joins TRBV30 to TRBJ2-7; a weak D match, TRBD2 (6 bases). The germline gives CDR1 GTSNPN, CDR2 SVGIG (reference sequence). The CDR3 spans 12 residues. V was cut by 0 bases and J by 10 bases, with 13 bases left in between. The CDR3 coding sequence is TGTGCCTGGAGTGTACTCGGGAGTTTACAGTACTTC. It encodes CAWSVLGSLQYF.

The V and J genes are TRBV27 and TRBJ2-7, with TRBD1 as a possible D gene (5 bases). The CDR3 length is 13 residues. From germline, CDR1 is MNHEY and CDR2 SMNVEV (reference sequence). V lost 5 bases and J lost 4, with 12 bases in between. CDR3 amino acids: CASSSGANYEQYF. The CDR3 region has the DNA TGTGCCAGCAGTAGTGGGGCCAATTACGAGCAGTACTTC.